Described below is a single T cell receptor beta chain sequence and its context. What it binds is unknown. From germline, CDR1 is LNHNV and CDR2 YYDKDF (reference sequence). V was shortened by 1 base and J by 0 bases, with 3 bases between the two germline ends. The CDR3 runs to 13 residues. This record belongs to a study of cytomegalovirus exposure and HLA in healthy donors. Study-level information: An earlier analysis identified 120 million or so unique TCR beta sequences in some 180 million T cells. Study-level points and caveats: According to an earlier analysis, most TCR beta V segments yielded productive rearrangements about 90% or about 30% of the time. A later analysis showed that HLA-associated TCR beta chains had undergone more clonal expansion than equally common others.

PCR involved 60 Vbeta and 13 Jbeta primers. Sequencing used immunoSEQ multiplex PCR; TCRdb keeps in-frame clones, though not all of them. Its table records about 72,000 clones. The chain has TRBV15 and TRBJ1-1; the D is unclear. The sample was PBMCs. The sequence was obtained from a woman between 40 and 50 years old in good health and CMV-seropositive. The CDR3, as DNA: TGTGCCACCAGCAGAGCAGTGAACACTGAAGCTTTCTTT. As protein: CATSRAVNTEAFF.